These 21 T cell receptor beta chains were all obtained from the same sample, sequenced in a study of T cells after yellow fever vaccination. One entry per CDR3 protein results from TCRdb running MiXCR on the 5' RACE reads. The table includes over 110,000 distinct CDR3 sequences, over 7% detected once. Specimen: CD4+ T cells sorted from PBMCs, collected 5 days after the yellow fever booster vaccination. The receptors stem from a man aged 25-40 years who received the YFV17D yellow fever vaccine.

This clonotype occurred many times. This chain connects TRBV24-1 to TRBJ2-3; a possible D gene is TRBD2 (5 bases). The length of the CDR3 is 15 residues. V dropped 2 bases and J dropped 6 bases, with 14 bases sitting between them. Germline assignment: CDR1 KGHDR and CDR2 SFDVKD. The CDR3 here is CATSDSGSVGDTQYF. DNA for the CDR3: TGTGCCACCAGTGATTCGGGTAGCGTTGGTGATACGCAGTATTTT.

Concerning this clonotype: Since a much larger clone is just one base distant, this may be a read error. V and J are TRBV29-1 and TRBJ2-3; TRBD2 matches 7 bases. The J segment lost 6 bases and the V segment lost 6 bases, leaving 9 bases of the junction unmatched. Germline V gene lookup returns CDR1 SQVTM and CDR2 ANQGSEA. The CDR3 covers 13 residues. The CDR3 protein is CSVRGLGIDTQYF. The CDR3 coding sequence is TGCAGCGTGAGAGGACTAGGCATCGATACGCAGTATTTT.

This clonotype was observed many times. The chain recombines TRBV7-3 with TRBJ2-3, with 7 bases identical to TRBD2. CDR1 is SGHTA and CDR2 is FQGTGA in the germline V gene. V was pared by 5 bases and J by 2 bases, with 7 bases of the junction left unmatched. This CDR3 is built from 15 residues. The chain's CDR3 is CASSPSSGATDTQYF. DNA of the CDR3: TGTGCCAGCAGCCCGTCTAGCGGAGCCACAGATACGCAGTATTTT.

This clonotype was recorded many times. This chain connects TRBV3-1 to TRBJ1-2, with D maybe TRBD1 (5 bases). Per germline, CDR1 LGHDT and CDR2 YNNKEL (reference sequence). The CDR3 consists of 15 residues. Between the trimmed V and J ends, which lost 3 bases and 8 bases, there was a span of 19 bases. The CDR3 sequence is CASSQSAKDNTGYTF. The CDR3 DNA sequence: TGTGCCAGCAGCCAGTCAGCAAAGGACAACACGGGCTACACCTTC.

This clonotype was recorded many times. The chain carries TRBV4-3 and TRBJ2-3; 13 nucleotides line up with TRBD2. Germline trimming cut 1 base from V and 4 bases from J; bases unmatched to any gene: 2. Germline CDR1 reads LGHNA; CDR2 reads YSLEER. The CDR3 contains 16 residues. DNA for the CDR3: TGCGCCAGCAGCCAAGCAACTAGCGGGAGGGCAGATACGCAGTATTTT. This sequence encodes CASSQATSGRADTQYF.

This clonotype was picked up many times. The V and J genes are TRBV7-2 and TRBJ1-1; D is possibly TRBD1 (6 bases). V lost 5 bases and J lost 4, with 11 bases in between. This CDR3 contains 13 residues. Germline CDR1 SGHTA, CDR2 FQGNSA. The CDR3 DNA sequence: TGTGCCAGCAGCACCAGGGGAATCACTGAAGCTTTCTTT. Protein sequence: CASSTRGITEAFF. Based on the CDR3 plus reference TRBV7-2 and TRBJ1-1, the full variable domain is GAGVSQSPSNKVTEKGKDVELRCDPISGHTALYWYRQSLGQGLEFLIYFQGNSAPDKSGLPSDRFSAERTGGSVSTLTIQRTQQEDSAVYLCASSTRGITEAFFGQGTRLTVV.

This clonotype was counted many times. This chain connects TRBV20-1 to TRBJ2-7; 7 nucleotides align to TRBD1. The CDR3 contains 14 residues. The germline V gene encodes CDR1 DFQATT and CDR2 SNEGSKA (reference sequence). V was clipped by 6 bases and J by 0 bases; unmatched bases: 8. Written as DNA, the CDR3 is TGCAGTGCAAACAGGGGTTTGGGCTCCTACGAGCAGTACTTC. Translating it yields CSANRGLGSYEQYF.

In this sample, this clonotype turned up many times. This chain links TRBV5-1 with TRBJ2-7; 9 bases map to TRBD2. V gave up 2 bases and J gave up 0 bases; unmatched junction bases: 6. This CDR3 region has 16 residues. Germline V gene lookup returns CDR1 SGHRS and CDR2 YFSETQ. This CDR3 is CASSFLGSGSSYEQYF. The CDR3 nucleotides are TGCGCCAGCAGCTTCCTAGGTAGCGGGAGCTCCTACGAGCAGTACTTC.

This clonotype was recorded at least ten times. The chain uses TRBV11-2 and TRBJ2-5, with D uncertain. The CDR3 spans 13 residues. Germline V gene lookup returns CDR1 SGHAT and CDR2 FQNNGV. V dropped 8 bases and J dropped 2 bases, with 12 bases sitting between them. CDR3: CASVWAAQETQYF. The DNA of the CDR3 is TGTGCCAGCGTTTGGGCGGCTCAAGAGACCCAGTACTTC.

There are many counts of this clonotype. The chain is built from TRBV18 and TRBJ2-7, with 7 bases that match TRBD2. The V and J ends lost 0 bases and 2 bases, in that order; junction bases with no gene match: 7. The CDR3 has 16 residues. CDR1 is KGHSH, CDR2 LQKENI, per germline. The CDR3 coding sequence is TGTGCCAGCTCACCACCGGGGCGGGAGAGCCCCTACGAGCAGTACTTC. Protein product: CASSPPGRESPYEQYF.

The table lists this clonotype with many counts. The gene calls are TRBV7-9 and TRBJ2-7; the D gene is possibly TRBD2 (5 bases). This CDR3 comprises 14 residues. The V end lost 4 bases, the J end lost 4 bases, and 14 bases lay between the germline ends. Germline assignment: CDR1 SEHNR and CDR2 FQNEAQ (reference sequence). CDR3 coding DNA: TGTGCCAGCAGCTCCCGGACGGGATTGTACGAGCAGTACTTC. Residues: CASSSRTGLYEQYF.

Remarks on this clonotype: A much larger clone lies a single base off, so this may be a read error. V usage is TRBV12-5 and J usage is TRBJ1-5; D is uncertain. This CDR3 contains 17 residues. CDR1 LGHNT and CDR2 FRNRAP come from the germline V gene. The CDR3 DNA reads as TGTGCTAGTGGTTTGCTTTGGACTTCAGGTAGCAAGCAGCCCCAGCATTTT. Amino acids: CASGLLWTSGSKQPQHF.

This clonotype was counted ten times or more. The genes are TRBV7-9 and TRBJ1-5; D gene ambiguous. Trimming pared 3 bases from V and 2 bases from J, leaving 8 bases between. Germline CDR1 and CDR2: SEHNR and FQNEAQ (reference sequence). The CDR3 is 14 amino acids. The CDR3 sequence is CASSFSYGNQPQHF. In DNA form, the CDR3 reads TGTGCCAGCAGCTTCTCGTATGGCAATCAGCCCCAGCATTTT.

This clonotype was observed at least ten times. V is TRBV21-1 and J is TRBJ2-5; TRBD2 is the table's D call, not checked against the DNA. TRBV21-1 corresponds to a pseudogene. The length of the CDR3 is 12 residues. The DNA for the CDR3 is TGTGCCGAAGGGAGAAGGCGAGAGACCCAGTACTTC. It is translated as CAEGRRRETQYF.

This clonotype was counted ten times or more. The V gene is TRBV7-2, the J gene TRBJ2-7, with D tentatively TRBD2 (5 bases). The V end was cut by 6 bases, the J end by 9 bases, with 15 bases between. The CDR3 sequence is 12 residues long. CDR1 is SGHTA and CDR2 is FQGNSA in the germline V gene. CDR3 sequence reads: CASRLNSGGQYF. In nucleotides, the CDR3 is TGTGCCAGCAGACTTAATAGTGGAGGGCAGTACTTC.

In this sample, this clonotype turned up many times. The chain couples TRBV27 to TRBJ2-4; no clear D. The V and J ends lost 8 bases and 7 bases respectively, with 18 bases between them. Germline V lookup: CDR1 MNHEY, CDR2 SMNVEV (reference sequence). The CDR3 is made up of 14 amino acids. CDR3 DNA: TGTGCCAGCGCCCAACCTGGTGGGGTTAACATTCAGTACTTC. Residues: CASAQPGGVNIQYF.

The table lists this clonotype with many counts. The gene calls are TRBV11-2 and TRBJ2-7, with a weak D call TRBD1 (5 bases). The V gene lost 1 base and the J gene lost 2 bases, with 15 bases spanning the gap. This CDR3 contains 16 residues. The germline CDR1 and CDR2 sequences are SGHAT and FQNNGV. The CDR3 region has the DNA TGTGCCAGCAGCTTAGCATTTTTGAGGACACCCTACGAGCAGTACTTC. Its translation is CASSLAFLRTPYEQYF.

This clonotype was counted many times. The chain uses TRBV28 and TRBJ2-7, with 14 bases matching TRBD2. There are 16 residues in the CDR3. Trimming at V came to 5 bases and at J to 2 bases, leaving 5 bases not matched to a gene. Germline V gene lookup returns CDR1 MDHEN and CDR2 SYDVKM. For the CDR3, the DNA is TGTGCCAGCAGTACCCCGACTAGCGGGAGGGCCTACGAGCAGTACTTC. Amino acid sequence: CASSTPTSGRAYEQYF. Together with reference TRBV28 and TRBJ2-7, the CDR3 gives the full variable domain: DVKVTQSSRYLVKRTGEKVFLECVQDMDHENMFWYRQDPGLGLRLIYFSYDVKMKEKGDIPEGYSVSREKKERFSLILESASTNQTSMYLCASSTPTSGRAYEQYFGPGTRLTVT.

There are many counts of this clonotype. The chain uses TRBV10-3 and TRBJ2-7; 7 bases match TRBD2. The V and J ends lost 10 bases and 0 bases, in that order; junction bases with no gene match: 9. Looked up from germline, CDR1 is ENHRY and CDR2 is SYGVKD. This CDR3 comprises 14 residues. The CDR3 DNA reads TGTGCCAGCACCCTCGGCGGGAGCTCCTACGAGCAGTACTTC. It encodes CASTLGGSSYEQYF.

Notes on this clonotype: This may come from a read error, since a much larger clone is one base off. The chain joins TRBV21-1 to TRBJ2-5. TRBV21-1 is shown as a pseudogene. CDR3 size: 12 residues. The CDR3 region is CASSIRWLTQYF. The CDR3 nucleotides read TGTGCCAGCAGCATAAGGTGGCTCACCCAGTACTTC.

This clonotype appeared many times. The chain couples TRBV7-6 to TRBJ1-1; 10 bases match TRBD1. With V trimmed by 5 bases and J by 6 bases, 6 bases remained unmatched. The CDR3 sequence is 14 residues long. Germline V gene lookup returns CDR1 SGHVS and CDR2 FNYEAQ. In nucleotides, the CDR3 is TGTGCCAGCAGCCAGGACAGGGGGGCATCTGAAGCTTTCTTT. Its translation: CASSQDRGASEAFF.